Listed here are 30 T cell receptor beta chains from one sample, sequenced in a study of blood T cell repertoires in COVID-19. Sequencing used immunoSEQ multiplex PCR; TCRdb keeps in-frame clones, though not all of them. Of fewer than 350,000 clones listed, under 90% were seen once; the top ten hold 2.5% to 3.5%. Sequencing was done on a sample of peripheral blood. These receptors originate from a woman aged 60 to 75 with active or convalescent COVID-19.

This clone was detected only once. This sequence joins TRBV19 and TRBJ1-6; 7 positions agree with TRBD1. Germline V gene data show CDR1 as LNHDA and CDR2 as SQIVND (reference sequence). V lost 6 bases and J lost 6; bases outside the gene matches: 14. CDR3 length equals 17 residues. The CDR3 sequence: CASSLEFETGFNSPLHF. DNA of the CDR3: TGTGCCAGTAGCCTGGAATTCGAGACAGGGTTTAATTCACCCCTCCACTTT. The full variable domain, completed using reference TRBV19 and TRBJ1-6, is DGGITQSPKYLFRKEGQNVTLSCEQNLNHDAMYWYRQDPGQGLRLIYYSQIVNDFQKGDIAEGYSVSREKKESFPLTVTSAQKNPTAFYLCASSLEFETGFNSPLHFGNGTRLTVT.

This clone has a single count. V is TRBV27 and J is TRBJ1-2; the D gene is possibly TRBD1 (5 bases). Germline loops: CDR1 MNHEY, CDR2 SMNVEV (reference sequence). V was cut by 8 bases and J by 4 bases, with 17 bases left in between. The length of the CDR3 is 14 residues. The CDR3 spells CASGSFLGAYGYTF. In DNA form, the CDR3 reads TGTGCCAGCGGATCCTTCCTAGGGGCCTATGGCTACACCTTC.

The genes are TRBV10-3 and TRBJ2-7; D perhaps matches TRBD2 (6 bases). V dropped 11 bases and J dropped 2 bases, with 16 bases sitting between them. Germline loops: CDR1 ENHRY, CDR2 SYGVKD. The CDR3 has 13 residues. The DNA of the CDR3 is TGTGCCTCCCACGGGAGCGGCCCCTACGAGCAGTACTTC. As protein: CASHGSGPYEQYF.

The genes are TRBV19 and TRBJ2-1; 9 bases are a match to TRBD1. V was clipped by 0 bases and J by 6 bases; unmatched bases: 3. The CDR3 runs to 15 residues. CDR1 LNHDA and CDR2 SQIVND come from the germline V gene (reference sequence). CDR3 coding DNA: TGTGCCAGTAGTATAGAAGGGACAGGGTTCAATGAGCAGTTCTTC. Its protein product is CASSIEGTGFNEQFF.

CDR3 loop: CASNPGGDGYTF. CDR3 in DNA: TGTGCCAGCAACCCCGGCGGGGATGGCTACACCTTC. The chain recombines TRBV7-9 with TRBJ1-2, with D hard to call. The CDR3 contains 12 residues. V was cut by 7 bases and J by 6 bases, with 12 bases left in between. Germline CDR1 is SEHNR and CDR2 is FQNEAQ (reference sequence).

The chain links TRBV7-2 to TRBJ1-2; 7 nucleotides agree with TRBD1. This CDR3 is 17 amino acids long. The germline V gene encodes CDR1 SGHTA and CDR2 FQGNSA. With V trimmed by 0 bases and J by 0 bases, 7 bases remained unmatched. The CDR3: CASSLAPRQGPNYGYTF. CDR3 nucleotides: TGTGCCAGCAGCTTAGCCCCCCGACAGGGCCCTAACTATGGCTACACCTTC.

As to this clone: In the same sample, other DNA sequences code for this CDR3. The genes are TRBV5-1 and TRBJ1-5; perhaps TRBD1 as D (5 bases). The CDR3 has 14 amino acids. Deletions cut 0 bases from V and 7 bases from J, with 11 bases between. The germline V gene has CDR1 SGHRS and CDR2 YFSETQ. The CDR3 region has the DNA TGCGCCAGCAGCTTGGAGGGAGGGGACCAGCCCCAGCATTTT. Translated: CASSLEGGDQPQHF.

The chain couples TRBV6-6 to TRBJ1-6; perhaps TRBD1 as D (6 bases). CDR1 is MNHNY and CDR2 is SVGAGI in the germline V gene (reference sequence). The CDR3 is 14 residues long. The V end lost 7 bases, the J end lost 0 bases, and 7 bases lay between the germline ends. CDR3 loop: CASTQGSYNSPLHF. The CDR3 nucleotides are TGTGCCAGCACACAGGGCTCCTATAATTCACCCCTCCACTTT.

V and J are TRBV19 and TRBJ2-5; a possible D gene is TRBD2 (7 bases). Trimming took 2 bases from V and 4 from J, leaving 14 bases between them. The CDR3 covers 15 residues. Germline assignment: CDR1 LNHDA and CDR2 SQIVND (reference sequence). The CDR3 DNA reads TGTGCCAGTAGTATAATGGGGGGGCCGGGAGAGACCCAGTACTTC. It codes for CASSIMGGPGETQYF.

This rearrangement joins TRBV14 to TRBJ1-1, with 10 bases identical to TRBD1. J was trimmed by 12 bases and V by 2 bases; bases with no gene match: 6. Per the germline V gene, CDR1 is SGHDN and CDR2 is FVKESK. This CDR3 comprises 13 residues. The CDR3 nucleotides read TGTGCCAGCAGCCAAATGACAGGGGGCATGCCTTTCTTT. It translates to CASSQMTGGMPFF.

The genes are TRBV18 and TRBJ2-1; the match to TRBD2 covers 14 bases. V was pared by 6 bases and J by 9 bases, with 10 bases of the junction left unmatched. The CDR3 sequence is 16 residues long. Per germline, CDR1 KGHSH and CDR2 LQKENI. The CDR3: CASSQSTSGGAFEQFF. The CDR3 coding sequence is TGTGCCAGCTCCCAATCGACTAGCGGGGGGGCTTTTGAGCAGTTCTTC. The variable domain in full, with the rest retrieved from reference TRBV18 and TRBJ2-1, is NAGVMQNPRHLVRRRGQEARLRCSPMKGHSHVYWYRQLPEEGLKFMVYLQKENIIDESGMPKERFSAEFPKEGPSILRIQQVVRGDSAAYFCASSQSTSGGAFEQFFGPGTRLTVL.

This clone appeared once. CDR3: CASSGRAGGRETQYF. The CDR3 DNA follows: TGCGCCAGCAGCGGGAGAGCGGGGGGGCGTGAGACCCAGTACTTC. V and J are TRBV5-1 and TRBJ2-5; TRBD2 aligns across 10 bases. Germline CDR1 and CDR2: SGHRS and YFSETQ. CDR3 size: 15 residues. The V segment lost 4 bases and the J segment 5 bases; nucleotides outside the gene matches: 8.

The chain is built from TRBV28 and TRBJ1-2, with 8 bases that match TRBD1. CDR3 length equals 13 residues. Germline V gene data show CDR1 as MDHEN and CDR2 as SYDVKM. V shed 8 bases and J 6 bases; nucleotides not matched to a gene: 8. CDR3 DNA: TGTGCCAGCTCCCCTAGGACAGGGAATGGCTACACCTTC. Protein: CASSPRTGNGYTF.

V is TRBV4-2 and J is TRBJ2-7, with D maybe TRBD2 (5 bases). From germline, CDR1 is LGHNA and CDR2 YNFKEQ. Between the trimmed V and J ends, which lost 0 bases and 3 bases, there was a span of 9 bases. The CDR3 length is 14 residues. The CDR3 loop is CASSQDWGDYEQYF. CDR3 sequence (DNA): TGTGCCAGCAGCCAAGACTGGGGAGACTACGAGCAGTACTTC.

In DNA form, the CDR3 reads TGTGCCAGCAGCGTACGACAGACTGGGGCCAACGTCCTGACTTTC. This codes for CASSVRQTGANVLTF. This sequence joins TRBV11-3 and TRBJ2-6, with D maybe TRBD1 (5 bases). The CDR3 length is 15 residues. Deletions cut 5 bases from V and 2 bases from J, with 10 bases between. Germline assignment: CDR1 SGHNT and CDR2 YENEEA. The full variable domain, with the rest looked up from reference TRBV11-3 and TRBJ2-6, is EAGVVQSPRYKIIEKKQPVAFWCNPISGHNTLYWYLQNLGQGPELLIRYENEEAVDDSQLPKDRFSAERLKGVDSTLKIQPAELGDSAVYLCASSVRQTGANVLTFGAGSRLTVL.

The CDR3 coding sequence is TGTGCCAGCAGTTCCCTTAAAGGCTACACCTTC. As protein: CASSSLKGYTF. The chain joins TRBV28 to TRBJ1-2; the D is unclear. Germline CDR1 MDHEN, CDR2 SYDVKM. Trimming left V 4 bases short and J 8 bases short, with 8 bases between. The CDR3 has 11 residues.

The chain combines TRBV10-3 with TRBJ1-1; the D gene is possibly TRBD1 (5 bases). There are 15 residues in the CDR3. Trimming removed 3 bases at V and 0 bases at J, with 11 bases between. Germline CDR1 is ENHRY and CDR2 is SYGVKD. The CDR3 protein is CAISDLRALNTEAFF. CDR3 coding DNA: TGTGCCATCAGTGACCTCAGGGCCCTGAACACTGAAGCTTTCTTT.

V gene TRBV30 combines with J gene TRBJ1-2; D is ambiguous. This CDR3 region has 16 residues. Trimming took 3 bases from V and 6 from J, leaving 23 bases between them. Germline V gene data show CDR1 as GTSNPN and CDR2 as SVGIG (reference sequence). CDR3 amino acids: CAWSAKTVLPADGYTF. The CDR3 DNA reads TGTGCCTGGAGCGCTAAGACTGTCCTCCCTGCCGATGGCTACACCTTC.

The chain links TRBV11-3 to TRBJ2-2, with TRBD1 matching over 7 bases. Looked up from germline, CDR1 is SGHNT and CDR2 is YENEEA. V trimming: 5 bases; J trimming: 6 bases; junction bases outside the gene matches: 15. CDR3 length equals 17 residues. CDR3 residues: CASSPRSSDRVAGELFF. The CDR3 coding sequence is TGTGCCAGCAGCCCTAGGAGCTCTGACAGGGTGGCCGGGGAGCTGTTTTTT.

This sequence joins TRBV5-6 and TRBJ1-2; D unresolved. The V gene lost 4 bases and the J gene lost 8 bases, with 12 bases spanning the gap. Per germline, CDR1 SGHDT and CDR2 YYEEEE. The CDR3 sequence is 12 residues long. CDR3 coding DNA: TGTGCCAGCAGCCCCAACCCAGGAGGCTACACCTTC. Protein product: CASSPNPGGYTF.

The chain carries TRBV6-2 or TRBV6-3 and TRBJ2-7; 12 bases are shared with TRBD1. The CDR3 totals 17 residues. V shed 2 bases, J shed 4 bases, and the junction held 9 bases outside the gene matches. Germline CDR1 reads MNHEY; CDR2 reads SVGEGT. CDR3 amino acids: CASSYVNPGQGAYEQYF. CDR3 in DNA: TGTGCCAGCAGTTACGTGAATCCGGGACAGGGGGCTTACGAGCAGTACTTC.

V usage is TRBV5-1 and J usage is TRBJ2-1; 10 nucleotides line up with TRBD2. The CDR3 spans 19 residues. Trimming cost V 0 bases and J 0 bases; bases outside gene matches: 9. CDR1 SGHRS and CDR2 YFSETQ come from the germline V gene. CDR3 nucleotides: TGCGCCAGCAGCTTGGCGCCTAGCGGGGGCCGGAGCTCCTACAATGAGCAGTTCTTC. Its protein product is CASSLAPSGGRSSYNEQFF.

This CDR3 is CASSTPGGAAYNEQFF. CDR3 DNA sequence: TGTGCCAGTAGTACTCCAGGTGGGGCCGCCTACAATGAGCAGTTCTTC. The rearrangement links TRBV19 to TRBJ2-1, with D possibly TRBD1 on 5 matching bases. V was trimmed by 4 bases and J by 2 bases, leaving 15 bases between them. CDR3 length: 16 residues. CDR1 LNHDA and CDR2 SQIVND come from the germline V gene (reference sequence).

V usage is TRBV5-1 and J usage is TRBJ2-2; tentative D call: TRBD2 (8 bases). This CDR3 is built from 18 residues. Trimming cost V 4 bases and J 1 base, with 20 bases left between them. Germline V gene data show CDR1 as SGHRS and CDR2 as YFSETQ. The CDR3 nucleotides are TGCGCCAGCAGCCGGACCCCGGGGGGGACAGTGAACACCGGGGAGCTGTTTTTT. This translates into CASSRTPGGTVNTGELFF. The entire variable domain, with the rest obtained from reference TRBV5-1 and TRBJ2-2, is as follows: KAGVTQTPRYLIKTRGQQVTLSCSPISGHRSVSWYQQTPGQGLQFLFEYFSETQRNKGNFPGRFSGRQFSNSRSEMNVSTLELGDSALYLCASSRTPGGTVNTGELFFGEGSRLTVL.

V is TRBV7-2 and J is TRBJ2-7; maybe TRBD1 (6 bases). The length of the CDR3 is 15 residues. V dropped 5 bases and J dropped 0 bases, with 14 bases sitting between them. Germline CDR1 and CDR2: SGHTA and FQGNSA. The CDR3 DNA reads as TGTGCCAGCAGCCACGACAGGCGGAGCTCCTACGAGCAGTACTTC. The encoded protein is CASSHDRRSSYEQYF.

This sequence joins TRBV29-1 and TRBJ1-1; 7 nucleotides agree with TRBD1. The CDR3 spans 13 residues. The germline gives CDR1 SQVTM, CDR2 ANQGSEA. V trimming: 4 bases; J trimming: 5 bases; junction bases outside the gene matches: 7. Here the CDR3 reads CSVGRDRLTEAFF. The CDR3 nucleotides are TGCAGCGTTGGCCGGGACAGACTGACTGAAGCTTTCTTT. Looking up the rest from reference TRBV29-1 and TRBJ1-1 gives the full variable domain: SAVISQKPSRDICQRGTSLTIQCQVDSQVTMMFWYRQQPGQSLTLIATANQGSEATYESGFVIDKFPISRPNLTFSTLTVSNMSPEDSSIYLCSVGRDRLTEAFFGQGTRLTVV.

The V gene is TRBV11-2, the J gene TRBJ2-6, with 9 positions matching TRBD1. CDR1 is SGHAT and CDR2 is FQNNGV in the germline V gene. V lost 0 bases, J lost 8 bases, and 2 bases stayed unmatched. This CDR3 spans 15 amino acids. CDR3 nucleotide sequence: TGTGCCAGCAGCTTAGAGACAGGGGGGACCAACGTCCTGACTTTC. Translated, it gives CASSLETGGTNVLTF.

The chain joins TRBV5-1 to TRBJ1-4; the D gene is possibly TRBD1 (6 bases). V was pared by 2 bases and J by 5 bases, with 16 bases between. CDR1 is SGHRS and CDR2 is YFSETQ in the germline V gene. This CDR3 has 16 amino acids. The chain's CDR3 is CASSLATGRANEKLFF. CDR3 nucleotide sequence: TGCGCCAGCAGCTTAGCCACAGGGCGGGCAAATGAAAAACTGTTTTTT.

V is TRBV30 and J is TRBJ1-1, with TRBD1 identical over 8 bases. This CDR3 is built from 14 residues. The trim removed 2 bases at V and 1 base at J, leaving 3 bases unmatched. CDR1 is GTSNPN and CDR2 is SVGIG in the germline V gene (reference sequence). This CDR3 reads CAWSTGQANTEAFF. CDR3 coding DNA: TGTGCCTGGAGTACGGGACAGGCGAACACTGAAGCTTTCTTT.

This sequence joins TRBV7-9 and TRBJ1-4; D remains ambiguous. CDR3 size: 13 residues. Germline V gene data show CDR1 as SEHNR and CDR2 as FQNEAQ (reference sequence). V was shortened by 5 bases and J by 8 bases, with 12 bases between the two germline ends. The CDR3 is CASSPAPGEKLFF. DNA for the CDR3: TGTGCCAGCAGCCCAGCCCCCGGGGAAAAACTGTTTTTT.